The 17 T cell receptor beta chains listed next were all sequenced from one sample in a study of T-cell reconstitution after alpha-beta-depleted transplantation in children. Unique molecular identifiers featured in how the TCRbeta library was prepared. TCRdb reprocessed the PCR reads via MiXCR and lists one record per CDR3 protein. The table shows about 240,000 distinct CDR3 sequences, with 12% occurring only once. Source: PBMCs from the stem cell graft donor, taken from the stem cell graft. The receptors originated from a human donor who donated a stem cell graft to a child with acute lymphoblastic leukemia.

A word on this clonotype: One base away lies a much larger clone, so this may be a sequencing read error. This sequence joins TRBV7-2 and TRBJ2-7, with TRBD2 identical over 7 bases. The CDR3 runs to 14 residues. Trimming removed 3 bases from V and 4 bases from J; junction bases left unmatched: 6. In germline, CDR1 is SGHTA, CDR2 FQGNSA. The CDR3 reads CASSFGTMGYEQYF. CDR3 nucleotides: TGTGCCAGCAGCTTCGGGACTATGGGGTACGAGCAGTACTTC.

This clonotype was counted only a few times. The J gene is TRBJ2-1, the V gene TRBV9; 12 nucleotides match TRBD2. The V segment lost 3 bases and the J segment 8 bases; nucleotides outside the gene matches: 6. The V gene's germline CDR1 is SGDLS and CDR2 YYNGEE. CDR3 length equals 15 residues. CDR3 protein: CASSATSGSSYEQFF. CDR3 DNA: TGTGCCAGCAGCGCGACTAGCGGGAGTAGCTATGAGCAGTTCTTC.

This clonotype has a count of ten or more. Here the CDR3 reads CAISEFPGTGMNIQYF. CDR3 sequence (DNA): TGTGCCATCAGTGAGTTCCCCGGGACAGGGATGAACATTCAGTACTTC. V usage is TRBV10-3 and J usage is TRBJ2-4, with 9 bases lining up with TRBD1. Germline assignment: CDR1 ENHRY and CDR2 SYGVKD. With V trimmed by 1 base and J by 7 bases, 8 bases remained unmatched. The CDR3 totals 16 residues.

The sample holds many counts of this clonotype. The J gene is TRBJ1-1, the V gene TRBV7-9; D gene unclear. V was trimmed by 5 bases and J by 3 bases, leaving 19 bases between them. The length of the CDR3 is 16 residues. CDR1 is SEHNR, CDR2 FQNEAQ, per germline (reference sequence). CDR3 amino acids: CASSLHGIRTDTEAFF. CDR3 DNA sequence: TGTGCCAGCAGCCTCCATGGTATAAGGACGGACACTGAAGCTTTCTTT.

This sequence joins TRBV20-1 and TRBJ2-1; D may be TRBD2 (5 bases). Germline lookup yields CDR1 DFQATT and CDR2 SNEGSKA (reference sequence). The CDR3 totals 13 residues. V was shortened by 6 bases and J by 2 bases, with 11 bases between the two germline ends. The CDR3 DNA sequence: TGCAGTGCCCTGAGGGAAACCTACAATGAGCAGTTCTTC. Translation: CSALRETYNEQFF.

The table lists this clonotype with many counts. This chain connects TRBV6-1 to TRBJ1-2; possibly TRBD1 for D (5 bases). Germline V gene data show CDR1 as MNHNS and CDR2 as SASEGT. V shed 5 bases and J shed 4 bases, with 11 bases lying between them. The length of the CDR3 is 13 residues. The chain's CDR3 is CASSRGAVYGYTF. CDR3 in DNA: TGTGCCAGCAGTCGTGGGGCAGTCTATGGCTACACCTTC.

This clonotype was observed many times. V usage is TRBV4-3 and J usage is TRBJ2-3; D not resolved. The CDR3 sequence is 15 residues long. The V end lost 0 bases, the J end lost 4 bases, and 11 bases lay between the germline ends. Per the germline V gene, CDR1 is LGHNA and CDR2 is YSLEER. The CDR3 nucleotides are TGCGCCAGCAGCCAAGATACCCAAAGGGCAGATACGCAGTATTTT. It yields the protein CASSQDTQRADTQYF.

The rearrangement uses TRBV7-2 and TRBJ2-4, with D perhaps matching TRBD1 (6 bases). The V gene lost 5 bases and the J gene lost 0 bases, with 11 bases spanning the gap. CDR1 and CDR2 from the germline V gene are SGHTA and FQGNSA. This CDR3 is built from 15 residues. CDR3 amino acids: CASSLDRRAKNIQYF. CDR3 sequence (DNA): TGTGCCAGCAGCCTCGACAGGAGAGCCAAAAACATTCAGTACTTC.

There are many counts of this clonotype. The chain carries TRBV6-6 and TRBJ2-2, with TRBD2 as a possible D gene (6 bases). The CDR3 is 12 residues long. CDR1 and CDR2 (germline): MNHNY, SVGAGI (reference sequence). The ends were cut back, 8 bases at V and 6 bases at J, with 10 bases in the middle. Written as DNA, the CDR3 is TGTGCCAGCGCCGGGGGATCCGGGGAGCTGTTTTTT. Translation gives CASAGGSGELFF.

This clonotype was seen ten or more times. This chain uses TRBV5-5 with TRBJ1-1; D ambiguous. Germline CDR1 and CDR2: SGHKS and YYEKEE (reference sequence). The CDR3 covers 16 residues. V was shortened by 2 bases and J by 1 base, with 15 bases between the two germline ends. The CDR3 reads CASSLYPPGRNTEAFF. CDR3 sequence (DNA): TGTGCCAGCAGCTTATATCCGCCGGGGAGGAACACTGAAGCTTTCTTT.

DNA of the CDR3: TGTGCCAGCAGCTTAATGCAGGCTCATGAGCAGTTCTTC. It is translated as CASSLMQAHEQFF. The chain has TRBV7-9 and TRBJ2-1, with D unclear. This CDR3 has 13 residues. V lost 2 bases and J lost 8, with 10 bases in between. Germline V lookup: CDR1 SEHNR, CDR2 FQNEAQ (reference sequence).

CDR3 DNA: TGTGCCAGCAGTTTGACGGGGGGGCCGGGTACGCAGTATTTT. This sequence encodes CASSLTGGPGTQYF. This chain joins TRBV27 and TRBJ2-3; TRBD2 matches at 8 bases. The CDR3 covers 14 residues. The germline CDR1 and CDR2 sequences are MNHEY and SMNVEV (reference sequence). Trimming took 3 bases from V and 8 from J; bases not matched to a gene: 7.

This clonotype has a count of ten or more. The J gene is TRBJ2-5, the V gene TRBV28, with 10 bases matching TRBD2. CDR3 length: 16 residues. CDR1 is MDHEN, CDR2 SYDVKM, per germline. J gave up 1 base and V 6 bases, and 8 bases lay outside the gene matches. The CDR3 sequence is CASSFATSGFQETQYF. CDR3 DNA sequence: TGTGCCAGCAGCTTTGCGACTAGCGGGTTCCAAGAGACCCAGTACTTC.

The table lists this clonotype with many counts. The chain has TRBV7-2 and TRBJ2-1; D is uncertain. This CDR3 is built from 15 residues. Trimming removed 2 bases from V and 2 bases from J, with 10 bases in between. CDR1 is SGHTA and CDR2 is FQGNSA in the germline V gene. CDR3 in DNA: TGTGCCAGCAGCTTATTTGGCTCGGCCTACAATGAGCAGTTCTTC. Translated: CASSLFGSAYNEQFF. Full variable domain (outside the CDR3, taken from reference TRBV7-2 and TRBJ2-1): GAGVSQSPSNKVTEKGKDVELRCDPISGHTALYWYRQSLGQGLEFLIYFQGNSAPDKSGLPSDRFSAERTGGSVSTLTIQRTQQEDSAVYLCASSLFGSAYNEQFFGPGTRLTVL.

This clonotype was counted only a few times. V usage is TRBV5-5 and J usage is TRBJ1-5; D is possibly TRBD1 (6 bases). The CDR3 runs to 15 residues. CDR1 and CDR2 from the germline V gene are SGHKS and YYEKEE (reference sequence). V lost 2 bases and J 1 base, leaving 10 bases between the germline ends. CDR3 in amino acids: CASSLQGRSNQPQHF. For the CDR3, the DNA is TGTGCCAGCAGCTTACAGGGAAGAAGCAATCAGCCCCAGCATTTT.

This clonotype has a count of ten or more. The chain employs TRBV5-4 and TRBJ2-1, with TRBD2 matching over 7 bases. The germline V gene encodes CDR1 SGHNT and CDR2 YYREEE (reference sequence). The ends lost 0 bases at V and 9 bases at J; junction bases unmatched: 3. The length of the CDR3 is 13 residues. The CDR3 DNA sequence: TGTGCCAGCAGCTTGGTCTCGGGGGGTGAGCAGTTCTTC. Its protein is CASSLVSGGEQFF.

This clonotype was observed a single time. V usage is TRBV4-2 and J usage is TRBJ1-4, with TRBD1 matching 10 bases. The V gene's germline CDR1 is LGHNA and CDR2 YNFKEQ. With 3 bases clipped from V and 6 bases from J, the junction kept 10 bases outside the gene matches. The CDR3 contains 17 residues. The CDR3 loop is CASSQILGQGFDEKLFF. The CDR3 coding sequence is TGTGCCAGCAGCCAGATCCTGGGACAGGGGTTTGATGAAAAACTGTTTTTT.